This T cell receptor beta chain is from a study of blood T cell repertoires in COVID-19. Study summary: Acute-phase and convalescent COVID-19 samples originated in the United States, Italy and Spain. PBMCs, B-cell-depleted T cells, or T cells provided the cDNA or gDNA that made up the material.

Trimming removed 3 bases from V and 2 bases from J, with 16 bases in between. Germline CDR1 is MNHNS and CDR2 is SASEGT. CDR3 length: 16 residues. In the source study's methods: Nucleated cell number was recorded as an estimate derived from reference gene primer amplification. Measured with immunoSEQ multiplex PCR; TCRdb has only the in-frame clones, and not every one. Clone size and V and J calls were adopted from that table, with D and trimming inferred from the DNA. The sample lists under 150,000 clones; 84% were seen once. Sequenced sample: peripheral blood. This rearrangement joins TRBV6-1 to TRBJ1-2; tentatively, D is TRBD1 (5 bases). The sequence was obtained from a human donor in a cohort sampled during active COVID-19. In nucleotides, the CDR3 is TGTGCCAGCAGTGAGCCTTCGTCAAGGGGCAACTATGGCTACACCTTC. Translation gives CASSEPSSRGNYGYTF.